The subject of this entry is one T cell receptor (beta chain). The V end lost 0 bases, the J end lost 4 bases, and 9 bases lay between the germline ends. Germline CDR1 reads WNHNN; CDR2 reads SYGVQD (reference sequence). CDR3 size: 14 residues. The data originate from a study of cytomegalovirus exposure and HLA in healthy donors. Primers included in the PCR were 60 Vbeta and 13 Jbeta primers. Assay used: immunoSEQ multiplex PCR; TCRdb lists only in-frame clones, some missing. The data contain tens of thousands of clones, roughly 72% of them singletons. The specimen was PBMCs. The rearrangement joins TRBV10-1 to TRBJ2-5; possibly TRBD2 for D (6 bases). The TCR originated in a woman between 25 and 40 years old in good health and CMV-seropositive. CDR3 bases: TGCGCCAGCAGTGAGTCGCGGGGTGGAGAGACCCAGTACTTC. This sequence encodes CASSESRGGETQYF.